These 2 T cell receptor beta chains came from one sample sequenced in a study of chemoradiotherapy in HPV16-positive cancers. TCRdb's copy holds only in-frame clones and misses some; the assay was immunoSEQ multiplex PCR. The sample records some 70,000 clones, around nine tenths being singletons. The sample in question was blood, obtained from a patient who underwent chemoradiotherapy. All receptors come from a human donor with HPV-associated anogenital cancer.

V is TRBV30 and J is TRBJ2-7, with D possibly matching TRBD2 (5 bases). The CDR3 has 15 amino acids. Trimming removed 0 bases at V and 4 bases at J, with 16 bases between. Germline V lookup: CDR1 GTSNPN, CDR2 SVGIG (reference sequence). In nucleotides, the CDR3 is TGTGCCTGGAGTGTATATGAGGGAATCAGGTACGAGCAGTACTTC. This encodes CAWSVYEGIRYEQYF. The variable domain in full, with the rest retrieved from reference TRBV30 and TRBJ2-7, is SQTIHQWPATLVQPVGSPLSLECTVEGTSNPNLYWYRQAAGRGLQLLFYSVGIGQISSEVPQNLSASRPQDRQFILSSKKLLLSDSGFYLCAWSVYEGIRYEQYFGPGTRLTVT.

The CDR3 is CASSLSGTRVSDTQYF. CDR3 in DNA: TGTGCCAGCAGCCTGTCCGGGACTAGGGTCTCAGATACGCAGTATTTT. The V call is TRBV14, the J call TRBJ2-3, with 8 bases identical to TRBD2. Germline loops: CDR1 SGHDN, CDR2 FVKESK. This CDR3 region has 16 residues. With V trimmed by 4 bases and J by 4 bases, 10 bases remained unmatched. Full variable domain (remainder filled in from reference TRBV14 and TRBJ2-3): EAGVTQFPSHSVIEKGQTVTLRCDPISGHDNLYWYRRVMGKEIKFLLHFVKESKQDESGMPNNRFLAERTGGTYSTLKVQPAELEDSGVYFCASSLSGTRVSDTQYFGPGTRLTVL.